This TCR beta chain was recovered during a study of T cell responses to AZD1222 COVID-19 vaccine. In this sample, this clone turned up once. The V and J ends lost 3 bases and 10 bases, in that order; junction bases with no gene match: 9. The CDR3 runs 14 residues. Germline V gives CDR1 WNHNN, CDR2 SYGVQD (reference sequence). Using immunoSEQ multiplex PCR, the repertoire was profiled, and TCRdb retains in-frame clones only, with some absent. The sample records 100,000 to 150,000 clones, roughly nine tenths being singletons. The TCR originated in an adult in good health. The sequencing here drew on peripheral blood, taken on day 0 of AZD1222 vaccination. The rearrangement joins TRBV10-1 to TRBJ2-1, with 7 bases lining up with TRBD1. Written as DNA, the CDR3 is TGCGCCAGCAGTGAAAAACAGGGGTTGGGCGAGCAGTTCTTC. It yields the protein CASSEKQGLGEQFF.